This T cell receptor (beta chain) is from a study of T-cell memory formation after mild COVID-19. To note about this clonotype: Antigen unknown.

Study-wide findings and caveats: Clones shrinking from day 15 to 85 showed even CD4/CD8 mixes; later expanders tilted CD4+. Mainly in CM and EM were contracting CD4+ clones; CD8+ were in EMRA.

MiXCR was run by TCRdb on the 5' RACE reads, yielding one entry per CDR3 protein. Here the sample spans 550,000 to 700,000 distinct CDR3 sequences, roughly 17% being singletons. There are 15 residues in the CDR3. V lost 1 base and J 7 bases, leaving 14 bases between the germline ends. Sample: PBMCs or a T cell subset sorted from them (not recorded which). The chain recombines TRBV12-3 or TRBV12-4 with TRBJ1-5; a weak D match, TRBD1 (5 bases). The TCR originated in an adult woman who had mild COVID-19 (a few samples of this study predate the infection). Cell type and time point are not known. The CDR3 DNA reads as TGTGCCAGCAGTTTAGTAAACCAGGGTGGACAGCCCCAGCATTTT. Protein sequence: CASSLVNQGGQPQHF.